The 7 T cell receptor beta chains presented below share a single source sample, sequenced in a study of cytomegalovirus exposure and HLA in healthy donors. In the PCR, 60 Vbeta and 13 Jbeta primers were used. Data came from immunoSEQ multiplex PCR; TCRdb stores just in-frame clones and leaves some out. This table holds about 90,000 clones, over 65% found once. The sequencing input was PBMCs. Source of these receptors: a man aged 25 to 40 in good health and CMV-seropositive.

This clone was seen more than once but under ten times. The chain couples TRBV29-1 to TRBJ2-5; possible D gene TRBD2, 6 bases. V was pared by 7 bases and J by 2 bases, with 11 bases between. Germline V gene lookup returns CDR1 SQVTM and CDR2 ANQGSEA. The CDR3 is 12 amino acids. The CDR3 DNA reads TGCAGCGGCGGGGAAGGACAAGAGACCCAGTACTTC. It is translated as CSGGEGQETQYF.

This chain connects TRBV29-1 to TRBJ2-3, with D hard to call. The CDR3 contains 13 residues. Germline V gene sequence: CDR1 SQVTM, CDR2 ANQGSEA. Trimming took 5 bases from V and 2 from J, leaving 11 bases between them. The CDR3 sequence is CSVRGSSTDTQYF. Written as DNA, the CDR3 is TGCAGCGTTAGAGGCAGTTCCACAGATACGCAGTATTTT.

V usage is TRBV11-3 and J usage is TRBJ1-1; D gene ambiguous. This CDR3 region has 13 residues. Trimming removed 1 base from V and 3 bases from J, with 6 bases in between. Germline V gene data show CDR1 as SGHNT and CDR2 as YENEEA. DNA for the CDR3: TGTGCCAGCAGCTTAGGGGAGGACACTGAAGCTTTCTTT. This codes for CASSLGEDTEAFF.

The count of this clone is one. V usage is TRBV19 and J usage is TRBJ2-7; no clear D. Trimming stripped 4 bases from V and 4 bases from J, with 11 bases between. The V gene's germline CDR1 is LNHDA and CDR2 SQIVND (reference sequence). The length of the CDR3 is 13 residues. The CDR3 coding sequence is TGTGCCAGTAGTAGCGTTGCCGGTTACGAGCAGTACTTC. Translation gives CASSSVAGYEQYF. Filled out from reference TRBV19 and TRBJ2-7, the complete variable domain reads DGGITQSPKYLFRKEGQNVTLSCEQNLNHDAMYWYRQDPGQGLRLIYYSQIVNDFQKGDIAEGYSVSREKKESFPLTVTSAQKNPTAFYLCASSSVAGYEQYFGPGTRLTVT.

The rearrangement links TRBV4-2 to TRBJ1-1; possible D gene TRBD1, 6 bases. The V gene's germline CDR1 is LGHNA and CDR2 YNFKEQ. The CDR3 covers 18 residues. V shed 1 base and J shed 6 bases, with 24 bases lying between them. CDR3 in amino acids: CASSQGQETFNQDPEAFF. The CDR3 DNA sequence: TGTGCCAGCAGCCAAGGACAGGAGACATTTAACCAGGACCCTGAAGCTTTCTTT.

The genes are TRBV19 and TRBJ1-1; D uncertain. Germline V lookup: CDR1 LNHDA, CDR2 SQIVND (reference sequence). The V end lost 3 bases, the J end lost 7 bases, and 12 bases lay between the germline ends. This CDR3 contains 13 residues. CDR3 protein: CASSIGGLVEAFF. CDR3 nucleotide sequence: TGTGCCAGTAGTATCGGCGGACTGGTTGAAGCTTTCTTT.

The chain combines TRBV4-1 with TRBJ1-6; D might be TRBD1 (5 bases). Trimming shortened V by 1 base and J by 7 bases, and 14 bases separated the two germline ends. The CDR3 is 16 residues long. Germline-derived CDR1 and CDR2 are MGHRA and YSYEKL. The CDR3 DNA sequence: TGCGCCAGCAGCCAAGGTCAGGGCCTAAAGAATTCACCCCTCCACTTT. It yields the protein CASSQGQGLKNSPLHF.